Each of the 23 T cell receptor beta chains below was sequenced from the same sample in a study of cytomegalovirus exposure and HLA in healthy donors. PCR amplification relied on 60 Vbeta primers (plus 13 Jbeta primers). The data were produced by immunoSEQ multiplex PCR, yet TCRdb's version contains in-frame clones alone and is incomplete. Among roughly 80,000 clones listed, about 68% were seen once. The sample comprised PBMCs. These TCRs come from a woman aged 45-65 years in good health and CMV-seropositive.

The CDR3 loop is CAIKGQDIYEQYF. For the CDR3, the DNA is TGTGCCATCAAGGGACAGGATATATACGAGCAGTACTTC. The V and J genes are TRBV10-3 and TRBJ2-7; 8 bases are a match to TRBD1. J lost 4 bases, V lost 7 bases, and 6 bases had no gene match. The CDR3 spans 13 residues. In germline, CDR1 is ENHRY, CDR2 SYGVKD.

Of note for this clone: Other DNA variants within this sample encode the same CDR3. The V and J genes are TRBV10-1 and TRBJ2-5; 7 bases line up with TRBD1. Germline values: CDR1 WNHNN, CDR2 SYGVQD (reference sequence). This CDR3 region has 14 residues. Trimming removed 4 bases from V and 1 base from J; junction bases left unmatched: 3. CDR3 DNA sequence: TGCGCCAGCAGTGGGCAGGGGGTCCAAGAGACCCAGTACTTC. The encoded protein is CASSGQGVQETQYF.

The chain recombines TRBV7-7 with TRBJ2-1; 14 bases match TRBD2. Losses at the gene ends were 1 base for V and 5 bases for J; bases not matched to a gene: 10. The CDR3 is 19 residues long. Germline CDR1 reads SSHAT; CDR2 reads FNYEAQ (reference sequence). This chain's CDR3 is CASSLGVTSGGARNNEQFF. The CDR3, as DNA: TGTGCCAGCAGCTTAGGGGTGACTAGCGGGGGGGCAAGAAACAATGAGCAGTTCTTC.

This clone was counted once. The chain recombines TRBV27 with TRBJ1-2; 7 bases are shared with TRBD1. The CDR3 runs to 14 residues. Looked up from germline, CDR1 is MNHEY and CDR2 is SMNVEV (reference sequence). The ends lost 3 bases at V and 7 bases at J; junction bases unmatched: 8. The CDR3 DNA reads as TGTGCCAGCAGTTTGGGCAGGGGGGCGGGTGGCTACACCTTC. Protein product: CASSLGRGAGGYTF.

The V gene is TRBV30, the J gene TRBJ2-5; D gene uncertain. Trimming took off 5 bases at V and 0 bases at J, with 10 bases between the two ends. CDR3 length: 13 amino acids. In germline, CDR1 is GTSNPN, CDR2 SVGIG (reference sequence). CDR3 sequence (DNA): TGTGCCTGGTTGTTGGCACACCAAGAGACCCAGTACTTC. Translated, it gives CAWLLAHQETQYF.

DNA of the CDR3: TGTGCCAGCAGCTTGAGAGCGGGGGACAACACCGGGGAGCTGTTTTTT. Translated, it gives CASSLRAGDNTGELFF. The chain links TRBV7-3 to TRBJ2-2, with TRBD2 matching 8 bases. V lost 3 bases to trimming and J lost 2 bases; unmatched junction nucleotides: 5. The germline V gene has CDR1 SGHTA and CDR2 FQGTGA. The CDR3 spans 16 residues.

The chain links TRBV5-6 to TRBJ2-7, with 7 positions matching TRBD2. V was clipped by 0 bases and J by 0 bases; unmatched bases: 3. The CDR3 loop spans 15 amino acids. Germline V lookup: CDR1 SGHDT, CDR2 YYEEEE. The CDR3 DNA reads TGTGCCAGCAGCTTGGCCGGGGGGAGCTCCTACGAGCAGTACGTC. Translating it yields CASSLAGGSSYEQYV.

The chain uses TRBV6-5 and TRBJ2-1, with D possibly being TRBD2 (5 bases). This CDR3 is 12 amino acids long. Trimming took off 5 bases at V and 10 bases at J, with 12 bases between the two ends. Per the germline V gene, CDR1 is MNHEY and CDR2 is SVGAGI. This CDR3 reads CASSEAAQEQFF. CDR3 coding DNA: TGTGCCAGCAGTGAAGCGGCCCAGGAGCAGTTCTTC.

This chain connects TRBV25-1 to TRBJ1-4; 8 nucleotides line up with TRBD1. This CDR3 comprises 14 residues. With V trimmed by 3 bases and J by 7 bases, 4 bases remained unmatched. Germline lookup yields CDR1 MGHDK and CDR2 SYGVNS. The CDR3 loop is CASSDNTGGEKLFF. In DNA form, the CDR3 reads TGTGCCAGCAGTGACAATACAGGGGGTGAAAAACTGTTTTTT.

This chain uses TRBV12-5 with TRBJ1-1; D is possibly TRBD1 (5 bases). Trimming shortened V by 5 bases and J by 3 bases, and 13 bases separated the two germline ends. The CDR3 loop spans 14 amino acids. Germline V gene data show CDR1 as LGHNT and CDR2 as FRNRAP. The CDR3 sequence is CASGPPGLYTEAFF. The CDR3 coding sequence is TGTGCTAGTGGTCCGCCGGGACTCTACACTGAAGCTTTCTTT.

V gene TRBV21-1 combines with J gene TRBJ2-7; no DNA check was done on the table's D call, TRBD2. TRBV21-1 constitutes a pseudogene. The CDR3 extends over 16 amino acids. This CDR3 reads CASSKRGSTSSYEQYV. CDR3 in DNA: TGTGCCAGCAGCAAAAGAGGAAGCACTAGCTCCTACGAGCAGTACGTC.

The rearrangement joins TRBV6-5 to TRBJ1-1, with 7 nucleotides matching TRBD1. The CDR3 sequence is 13 residues long. From germline, CDR1 is MNHEY and CDR2 SVGAGI. The junction had 3 bases not matched to a gene; V was cut back by 5 bases and J by 3 bases. CDR3 sequence (DNA): TGTGCCAGCAGTCGACAGGGTGACACTGAAGCTTTCTTT. Translation: CASSRQGDTEAFF.

This sequence joins TRBV28 and TRBJ1-4, with TRBD1 as a possible D gene (5 bases). The germline CDR1 and CDR2 sequences are MDHEN and SYDVKM. The CDR3 spans 15 residues. The V gene lost 7 bases and the J gene lost 2 bases, with 14 bases spanning the gap. The CDR3 sequence is CASKSRVWTNEKLFF. Here the CDR3 DNA reads TGTGCCAGCAAGAGCAGGGTCTGGACTAATGAAAAACTGTTTTTT.

The rearrangement joins TRBV23-1 to TRBJ1-5; D might be TRBD1 (5 bases). TRBV23-1 is recorded as an ORF, its role being uncertain. The V end was cut by 0 bases, the J end by 10 bases, with 31 bases between. There are 20 residues in the CDR3. The CDR3 coding sequence is TGCGCCAGCAGTCAATCGGGGTCCCCGGTGCGTGGCAGGGTGGTCGGCCCCCAGCATTTT. Amino acids: CASSQSGSPVRGRVVGPQHF.

The genes are TRBV19 and TRBJ1-5, with 10 bases that match TRBD1. V shed 8 bases and J 4 bases; nucleotides not matched to a gene: 11. The CDR3 covers 16 residues. CDR1 LNHDA and CDR2 SQIVND come from the germline V gene (reference sequence). CDR3 DNA: TGTGCCAGTTGCCGGGACAGGGGTTATAGGAATCAGCCCCAGCATTTT. This encodes CASCRDRGYRNQPQHF.

The rearrangement links TRBV25-1 to TRBJ1-5, with 8 bases aligning to TRBD1. In germline, CDR1 is MGHDK, CDR2 SYGVNS. J lost 1 base, V lost 4 bases, and 0 bases had no gene match. CDR3 length: 14 residues. The CDR3 is CASSGDRSNQPQHF. CDR3 sequence (DNA): TGTGCCAGCAGTGGGGACAGGAGCAATCAGCCCCAGCATTTT. Full variable domain (rest looked up from reference TRBV25-1 and TRBJ1-5): EADIYQTPRYLVIGTGKKITLECSQTMGHDKMYWYQQDPGMELHLIHYSYGVNSTEKGDLSSESTVSRIRTEHFPLTLESARPSHTSQYLCASSGDRSNQPQHFGDGTRLSIL.

This clone came up a few times. This chain's CDR3 is CASRRDRGIHYGYTF. In DNA, the CDR3 is TGTGCCAGCAGACGGGACAGGGGTATTCACTATGGCTACACCTTC. This rearrangement joins TRBV5-4 to TRBJ1-2; 10 nucleotides line up with TRBD1. Germline CDR1 SGHNT, CDR2 YYREEE (reference sequence). CDR3 length: 15 residues. The V and J ends lost 5 bases and 3 bases, in that order; junction bases with no gene match: 7.

The sample holds a few counts of this clone. The chain uses TRBV30 and TRBJ2-7, with 7 bases fitting TRBD1. Germline CDR1 is GTSNPN and CDR2 is SVGIG (reference sequence). Germline trimming cut 4 bases from V and 7 bases from J; bases unmatched to any gene: 13. This CDR3 spans 14 amino acids. The DNA of the CDR3 is TGTGCCTGGAACCGAGACAGGGTTGAAGGAGAGCAGTACGTC. It specifies CAWNRDRVEGEQYV.

This clone was observed a few times. This chain connects TRBV2 to TRBJ1-5; TRBD1 might be the D (6 bases). The CDR3 loop spans 15 amino acids. Per the germline V gene, CDR1 is SNHLY and CDR2 is FYNNEI. V lost 4 bases and J 6 bases, leaving 16 bases between the germline ends. CDR3 bases: TGTGCCAGCAGTGTTGAGTGGGGGGGCAGTCAGCCCCAGCATTTT. Protein product: CASSVEWGGSQPQHF.

This rearrangement joins TRBV19 to TRBJ1-2; 7 bases are a match to TRBD1. J gave up 4 bases and V 4 bases, and 3 bases lay outside the gene matches. The CDR3 contains 13 residues. Germline CDR1 and CDR2: LNHDA and SQIVND (reference sequence). The CDR3 nucleotides read TGTGCCAGTAGTAGCTGGACAGGCTATGGCTACACCTTC. Its protein product is CASSSWTGYGYTF.

This clone was observed a handful of times. This chain joins TRBV15 and TRBJ1-6; 9 bases line up with TRBD1. The CDR3 is 15 residues long. Unmatched junction bases numbered 1, after V lost 0 bases and J lost 7 bases. CDR1 and CDR2 (germline): LNHNV, YYDKDF (reference sequence). Here the CDR3 DNA reads TGTGCCACCAGCAGAGATGGACAGGGGAATTCACCCCTCCACTTT. It is translated as CATSRDGQGNSPLHF.

The genes are TRBV5-1 and TRBJ2-4, with D possibly TRBD1 on 6 matching bases. There are 16 residues in the CDR3. The V and J ends lost 5 bases and 0 bases respectively, with 15 bases between them. The V gene's germline CDR1 is SGHRS and CDR2 YFSETQ. The CDR3 here is CASSLGQILAKNIQYF. The CDR3 DNA follows: TGCGCCAGCAGTCTCGGACAGATCCTAGCCAAAAACATTCAGTACTTC.

This chain connects TRBV28 to TRBJ2-3, with 10 bases that match TRBD2. CDR3 size: 15 residues. V lost 5 bases and J lost 3; bases outside the gene matches: 5. CDR1 is MDHEN and CDR2 is SYDVKM in the germline V gene. CDR3 bases: TGTGCCAGCAGTGAGCCGGGACTAGCGACAGATACGCAGTATTTT. As protein: CASSEPGLATDTQYF.